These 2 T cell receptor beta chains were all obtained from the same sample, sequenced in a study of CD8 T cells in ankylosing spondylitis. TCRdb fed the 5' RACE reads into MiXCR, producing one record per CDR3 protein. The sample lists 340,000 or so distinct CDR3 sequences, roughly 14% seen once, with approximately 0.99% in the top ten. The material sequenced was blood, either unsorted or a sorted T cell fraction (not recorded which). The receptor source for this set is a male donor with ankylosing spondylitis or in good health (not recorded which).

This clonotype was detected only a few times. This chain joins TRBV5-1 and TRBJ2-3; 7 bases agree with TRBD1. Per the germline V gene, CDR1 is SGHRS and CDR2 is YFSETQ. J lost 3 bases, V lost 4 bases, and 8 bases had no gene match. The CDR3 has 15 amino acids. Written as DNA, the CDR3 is TGCGCCAGCAGCCCGCAGCCAGGGGGAACAGATACGCAGTATTTT. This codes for CASSPQPGGTDTQYF.

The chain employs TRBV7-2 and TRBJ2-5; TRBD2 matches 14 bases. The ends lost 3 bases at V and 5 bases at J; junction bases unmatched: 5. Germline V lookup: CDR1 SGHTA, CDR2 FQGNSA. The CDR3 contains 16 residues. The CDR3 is CASSFSTSGGAETQYF. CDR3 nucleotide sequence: TGTGCCAGCAGCTTTTCGACTAGCGGGGGGGCCGAGACCCAGTACTTC.